The following is a TCR beta chain sequence with its context. Data came from immunoSEQ multiplex PCR; TCRdb stores just in-frame clones and leaves some out. Of about 130,000 clones detected, about 80% appear once; the ten largest clones hold around 5.5%. This record comes from a study of blood T cell repertoires in COVID-19. Study-wide context: Nucleic acid was either cDNA or gDNA, and it came from T cells, B-cell-depleted T cells, or PBMCs.

Participant age was roughly 18 to 100 years, and participants resided in roughly 25 US areas. Participant-reported clinical history was the basis for cohort assignment. Resolution of symptoms, clearance, or two negative PCRs was present in recovered Cohort 3 donors. The length of the CDR3 is 16 residues. Losses at the gene ends were 5 bases for V and 0 bases for J; bases not matched to a gene: 8. Germline CDR1 KGHSH, CDR2 LQKENI. The TCR comes from a woman aged 45-65 years who had recovered from COVID-19. The sequenced sample was PBMCs or T cells enriched from blood (not recorded which). The rearrangement uses TRBV18 and TRBJ2-3; TRBD1 aligns across 7 bases. The CDR3 DNA follows: TGTGCCAGCTCAGCCGGGACAGTTACTAGCACAGATACGCAGTATTTT. Its translation: CASSAGTVTSTDTQYF.